The 19 T cell receptor beta chains reported below all come from one sample, sequenced in a study of patients and donors after allogeneic stem cell transplantation. Each CDR3 protein is one row after TCRdb ran MiXCR on the RT-PCR reads. The sample includes about 410,000 distinct CDR3 sequences, 16% of them seen just once. Sequencing was done on a sample of blood, either unsorted or a sorted T cell fraction (not recorded which). These receptors originate from a human donor who was either an allogeneic HSCT recipient or a stem cell or donor lymphocyte infusion donor (not recorded which). It is not recorded whose cells these are; they may come from a transplant donor.

V usage is TRBV5-6 and J usage is TRBJ1-5; a weak D match, TRBD1 (6 bases). V dropped 0 bases and J dropped 11 bases, with 18 bases sitting between them. Germline lookup yields CDR1 SGHDT and CDR2 YYEEEE. CDR3 length: 15 amino acids. CDR3 bases: TGTGCCAGCAGCTTGGGGGGCAGGGGTAGAGGGACCCAGCATTTT. Translating gives CASSLGGRGRGTQHF.

The chain carries TRBV30 and TRBJ1-3, with TRBD1 as a possible D gene (6 bases). The CDR3 has 13 residues. CDR1 GTSNPN and CDR2 SVGIG come from the germline V gene (reference sequence). V lost 8 bases, J lost 1 base, and 12 bases lay in between. The CDR3 region is CAIQGGSGNTIYF. In DNA form, the CDR3 reads TGTGCCATACAGGGAGGATCTGGAAACACCATATATTTT.

The V and J genes are TRBV4-1 and TRBJ2-1; no clear D gene. Trimming took off 1 base at V and 10 bases at J, with 5 bases between the two ends. Looked up from germline, CDR1 is MGHRA and CDR2 is YSYEKL. The CDR3 totals 11 residues. The CDR3 is CASSQAKEQFF. CDR3 coding DNA: TGCGCCAGCAGCCAAGCCAAAGAGCAGTTCTTC.

The chain couples TRBV20-1 to TRBJ1-1; tentatively, D is TRBD1 (5 bases). The CDR3 covers 14 residues. The V and J ends lost 2 bases and 5 bases respectively, with 15 bases between them. Germline CDR1 is DFQATT and CDR2 is SNEGSKA (reference sequence). Here the CDR3 DNA reads TGCAGTGCTAGATCGGGACTTGGTGGGACTGAAGCTTTCTTT. As protein: CSARSGLGGTEAFF.

The chain combines TRBV27 with TRBJ2-3; D possibly corresponds to TRBD2 (5 bases). The ends were cut back, 5 bases at V and 2 bases at J, with 11 bases in the middle. This CDR3 has 14 residues. Per germline, CDR1 MNHEY and CDR2 SMNVEV (reference sequence). The CDR3: CASSQGLFTDTQYF. The CDR3 nucleotides are TGTGCCAGCAGTCAAGGACTGTTCACAGATACGCAGTATTTT.

This clonotype was seen a few times. This chain connects TRBV6-5 to TRBJ2-7; possible D gene TRBD2, 6 bases. The CDR3 consists of 14 residues. Between the trimmed V and J ends, which lost 0 bases and 3 bases, there was a span of 9 bases. Germline values: CDR1 MNHEY, CDR2 SVGAGI. The CDR3 region has the DNA TGTGCCAGCAGTTACTCGGAGGACTACTACGAGCAGTACTTC. This translates into CASSYSEDYYEQYF.

The chain has TRBV7-2 and TRBJ2-3, with 8 bases lining up with TRBD1. J was trimmed by 0 bases and V by 5 bases; bases with no gene match: 4. The CDR3 sequence is 15 residues long. Germline V gene lookup returns CDR1 SGHTA and CDR2 FQGNSA. The CDR3 nucleotides read TGTGCCAGCAGCGACCGGGACAGGAGCACAGATACGCAGTATTTT. Protein: CASSDRDRSTDTQYF.

This clonotype was detected only a few times. This rearrangement joins TRBV12-3 or TRBV12-4 to TRBJ2-7; TRBD1 agrees at 10 bases. The trim removed 6 bases at V and 4 bases at J, leaving 12 bases unmatched. CDR3 length: 16 amino acids. CDR3 amino acids: CASSHPHGQGEYEQYF. The CDR3 nucleotides read TGTGCCAGCAGCCACCCTCATGGACAGGGGGAATACGAGCAGTACTTC.

This clonotype was seen only once. The genes are TRBV13 and TRBJ2-5; D might be TRBD1 or TRBD2, each matching 6 bases. V was trimmed by 3 bases and J by 0 bases, leaving 14 bases between them. The CDR3 loop spans 16 amino acids. Germline CDR1 PRHDT, CDR2 FYEKMQ (reference sequence). The CDR3 DNA reads as TGTGCCAGCAGCTTTAGGGGGGTAGGGGACCAAGAGACCCAGTACTTC. It specifies CASSFRGVGDQETQYF.

This clonotype was observed a few times. This chain links TRBV6-5 with TRBJ2-1; D is tentatively TRBD1 or TRBD2 (6 bases each). The CDR3 is 15 amino acids. CDR1 MNHEY and CDR2 SVGAGI come from the germline V gene. V was shortened by 2 bases and J by 4 bases, with 12 bases between the two germline ends. Written as DNA, the CDR3 is TGTGCCAGCAGTTACGAGGGGGGCCTTTACAATGAGCAGTTCTTC. Its protein is CASSYEGGLYNEQFF.

Ten or more counts support this clonotype. CDR3 DNA: TGTGCCAGCAGGGGGACAGCCCTGAACACTGAAGCTTTCTTT. This sequence encodes CASRGTALNTEAFF. V and J are TRBV12-3 or TRBV12-4 and TRBJ1-1; TRBD1 aligns across 7 bases. Trimming cost V 6 bases and J 0 bases; bases outside gene matches: 4. This CDR3 is built from 14 residues.

The V and J genes are TRBV11-2 and TRBJ2-3; D not resolved. Germline values: CDR1 SGHAT, CDR2 FQNNGV. V lost 3 bases to trimming and J lost 2 bases, with 12 bases between them. The CDR3 totals 15 residues. The CDR3 sequence: CASSLFMRTTDTQYF. CDR3 in DNA: TGTGCCAGCAGCTTGTTTATGCGAACCACAGATACGCAGTATTTT.

This sequence joins TRBV18 and TRBJ1-2; maybe TRBD1 (5 bases). Germline V CDR1 and CDR2: KGHSH, LQKENI. V gave up 4 bases and J gave up 1 base, with 16 bases separating them. This CDR3 contains 16 residues. The CDR3 region is CASSLPRGAINYGYTF. DNA for the CDR3: TGTGCCAGCTCACTGCCCCGCGGGGCCATTAACTATGGCTACACCTTC.

This clonotype was detected a few times. The V call is TRBV15, the J call TRBJ2-1; 14 positions match TRBD2. The CDR3 extends over 21 amino acids. J was trimmed by 0 bases and V by 5 bases; bases with no gene match: 15. CDR1 and CDR2 (germline): LNHNV, YYDKDF (reference sequence). The CDR3 reads CATSATSGTSGRWGSYNEQFF. CDR3 nucleotides: TGTGCCACCAGCGCGACGAGTGGGACTAGCGGGAGATGGGGCTCCTACAATGAGCAGTTCTTC.

The chain couples TRBV7-2 to TRBJ1-2, with a weak D call TRBD1 (6 bases). This CDR3 contains 15 residues. Looked up from germline, CDR1 is SGHTA and CDR2 is FQGNSA. V gave up 5 bases and J gave up 2 bases, with 15 bases separating them. CDR3 region: CASSRTGLGNYGYTF. The DNA for the CDR3 is TGTGCCAGCAGCAGAACAGGGTTAGGAAACTATGGCTACACCTTC. Variable domain in full (rest from reference TRBV7-2 and TRBJ1-2): GAGVSQSPSNKVTEKGKDVELRCDPISGHTALYWYRQSLGQGLEFLIYFQGNSAPDKSGLPSDRFSAERTGGSVSTLTIQRTQQEDSAVYLCASSRTGLGNYGYTFGSGTRLTVV.

This clonotype turned up a few times. CDR3 protein: CASSLGPRVETQYF. CDR3 nucleotides: TGCGCCAGCAGCTTGGGGCCCCGAGTGGAGACCCAGTACTTC. V and J are TRBV5-1 and TRBJ2-5; D is ambiguous. The CDR3 extends over 14 amino acids. The V end was cut by 0 bases, the J end by 5 bases, with 11 bases between. Germline values: CDR1 SGHRS, CDR2 YFSETQ.

This clonotype was counted only a few times. V and J are TRBV28 and TRBJ1-4; D possibly corresponds to TRBD1 (6 bases). The CDR3 length is 13 residues. The germline V and J ends were trimmed by 7 bases and 8 bases, with 14 bases remaining between them. Germline values: CDR1 MDHEN, CDR2 SYDVKM. The CDR3 spells CASNGGVYEKLFF. The CDR3 nucleotides read TGTGCCAGCAACGGGGGCGTGTACGAAAAACTGTTTTTT.

This clonotype occurred a few times. The V and J genes are TRBV12-3 or TRBV12-4 and TRBJ1-1; D possibly corresponds to TRBD1 (6 bases). V dropped 5 bases and J dropped 1 base, with 14 bases sitting between them. CDR3 size: 15 residues. The CDR3 loop reads CASSRGAGPNTEAFF. CDR3 bases: TGTGCCAGCAGTCGGGGGGCGGGGCCGAACACTGAAGCTTTCTTT.

There are many counts of this clonotype. This chain connects TRBV20-1 to TRBJ2-1; D unclear. The V gene lost 5 bases and the J gene lost 6 bases, with 8 bases spanning the gap. Germline V gives CDR1 DFQATT, CDR2 SNEGSKA (reference sequence). The CDR3 is 11 amino acids. This CDR3 reads CSALSPNEQFF. Written as DNA, the CDR3 is TGCAGTGCTCTTAGTCCCAATGAGCAGTTCTTC.